This paragraph reports one TCR beta chain. Its antigen is not yet known. No clone much larger than this one lies a single base away; base qualities are absent. The data were taken from a study of blood T cell repertoires in COVID-19 (TCRdb year 2020). In the study overall: Samples covering the acute and convalescent phases of COVID-19 were provided by collaborators in the United States, Italy and Spain. The material from the prospective study consisted of cDNA or gDNA derived from T cells, B-cell-depleted T cells, or PBMCs. Deeply sampled blood TCRbeta repertoires from subjects exposed to, actively infected with, or recovered from COVID-19 were included in the dataset. The repertoires were released in a freely available public database meant as a resource for research on the immune response to SARS-CoV-2. The samples were drawn from two sources: the first 160 participants of the ongoing ImmuneRACE study, and approximately 1,300 subjects contributed by 6 global collaborators. The sample metadata nearly always contained a de-identified subject ID, COVID-19 status, age in years and sex. HLA class I and class II types, where available, came from metadata supplied by the sample provider rather than from assay-based typing.

In the prospective study, participants were roughly 18 to 100 years old, resided in approximately 25 geographic areas of the United States, and were enrolled through a virtual design. In the prospective study, cohorts were assigned on the basis of participant-reported clinical history obtained from a screening survey and a study questionnaire. ImmuneRACE Cohort 3 recovered participants were defined by two consecutive negative NP/OP PCR tests, healthcare professional clearance, or symptom resolution. In the prospective study, whole blood, serum and a nasopharyngeal or oropharyngeal swab were collected from each participant by mobile phlebotomists. Participants in the prospective study had the option to provide additional blood draws and questionnaires over a roughly two-month period. Before DNA extraction, blood samples from the prospective study were shipped at room temperature or frozen. What the study reported, not specific to this receptor: The amount of clinical and demographic metadata varied by source and participant and was provided uncurated.

TCRbeta CDR3 regions were amplified from genomic DNA by means of the immunoSEQ Assay, a bias-controlled multiplex PCR. In the paper's pipeline: The number of nucleated cells in each sample was estimated by amplification of reference gene primers within the assay. To quantify the absolute abundance of each unique TCRbeta CDR3 rearrangement, sequence reads were collapsed and filtered. For each sample, productive Simpson clonality was calculated as the square root of Simpson's diversity index over productive rearrangements. TCRdb stores this immuneACCESS table with in-frame sequences only. Part of the clones is absent; in the studies checked, under half of the shortfall reflects unresolved V genes, and no reason is known for the rest. The V and J calls and the clone size are those of that table, but D and trimming were determined from the DNA. The sample table holds a few hundred thousand clones, of which around 83% were seen once. Over 4.5% of the sample is in the top ten clones.

Taken from cysteine to phenylalanine, the CDR3 has 16 residues. The sequence is cut down to CDR3 DNA, 48 bases in frame from base 1. The junction carries 16 bases between V and J, which are trimmed by 3 bases and 4 bases respectively. Looking up the germline V gene (reference sequence) yields CDR1 LNHDA and CDR2 SQIVND. The TCR sequence derives from a woman aged 50 to 60 who had recovered from COVID-19. The sequence links TRBV19 to TRBJ1-3; no D gene can be assigned with confidence. Specimen: PBMCs or T cells enriched from blood (not recorded which). The DNA sequence is given as TGTGCCAGTAGTATCCCTGAAGGAGTAACAGGAAACACCATATATTTT. The translation is CASSIPEGVTGNTIYF.